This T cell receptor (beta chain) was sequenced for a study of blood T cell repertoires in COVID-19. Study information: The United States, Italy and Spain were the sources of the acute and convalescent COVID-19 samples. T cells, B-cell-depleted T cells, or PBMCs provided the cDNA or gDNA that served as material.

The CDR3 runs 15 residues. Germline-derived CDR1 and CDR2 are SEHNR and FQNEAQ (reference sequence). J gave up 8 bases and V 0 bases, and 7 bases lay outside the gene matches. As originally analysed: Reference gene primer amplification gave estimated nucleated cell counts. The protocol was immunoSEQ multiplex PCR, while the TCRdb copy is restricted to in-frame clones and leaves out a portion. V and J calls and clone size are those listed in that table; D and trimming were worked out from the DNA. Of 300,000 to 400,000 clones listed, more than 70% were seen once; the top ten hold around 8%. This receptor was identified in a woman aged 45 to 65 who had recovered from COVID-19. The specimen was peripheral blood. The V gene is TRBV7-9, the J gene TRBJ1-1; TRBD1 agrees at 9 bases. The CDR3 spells CASSLADRGSPEAFF. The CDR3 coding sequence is TGTGCCAGCAGCTTAGCTGACAGGGGGAGTCCGGAAGCTTTCTTT. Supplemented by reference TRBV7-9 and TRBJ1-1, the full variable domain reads DTGVSQNPRHKITKRGQNVTFRCDPISEHNRLYWYRQTLGQGPEFLTYFQNEAQLEKSRLLSDRFSAERPKGSFSTLEIQRTEQGDSAMYLCASSLADRGSPEAFFGQGTRLTVV.